This TCR beta chain was identified during a study of human T cells and chemical hapten exposure. The table lists this clonotype with many counts. The antigen is undetermined. The library put unique molecular identifiers onto individual cDNA molecules. TCRdb recomputed calls from the RACE reads with MiXCR, one row per CDR3 protein. The sample carries fewer than 500,000 distinct CDR3 sequences, around 5% recorded once. Sample time point: patch test 1, 2 weeks after DPC sensitization. As for treatment: therapeutic diphenylcyclopropenone sensitization with weekly scalp DPC. Overall study findings and caveats: Counts of expanded TCRs at PT1 were positively correlated with patch test score.

CDR3 length equals 16 residues. The V segment lost 9 bases and the J segment 12 bases; nucleotides outside the gene matches: 15. The germline gives CDR1 SGHTA, CDR2 FQGNSA. This sequence originates from a woman aged 45-60 years with alopecia areata. Some clones in this sample may be carry-over from other donors' samples. V usage is TRBV7-2 and J usage is TRBJ2-1; TRBD2 matches 15 bases. The sample here was whole blood, taken in connection with sensitization to the hapten diphenylcyclopropenone (DPC). CDR3 in amino acids: CARGLAGGLLLMRQFF. DNA for the CDR3: TGTGCCAGAGGACTAGCGGGAGGGCTACTGCTAATGAGGCAGTTCTTC.